This TCR beta chain was profiled in a study of blood T cell repertoires in COVID-19. Background on the study: The samples span acute and convalescent COVID-19 from the United States, Italy and Spain.

Sequencing used immunoSEQ multiplex PCR; TCRdb keeps in-frame clones, though not all of them. The sample includes about 7,000 clones, 70% to 90% seen only once; the top ten take roughly 23%. The receptor comes from a human donor in a cohort sampled during active COVID-19. The sequencing input was peripheral blood.

The CDR3 sequence: CASSHRVWNEQYF. As DNA, the CDR3 is TGTGCCAGCAGCCACAGGGTTTGGAACGAGCAGTACTTC. V is TRBV14 and J is TRBJ2-7, with D possibly being TRBD1 (5 bases). The CDR3 loop spans 13 amino acids. Germline lookup yields CDR1 SGHDN and CDR2 FVKESK. The germline V and J ends were trimmed by 3 bases and 5 bases, with 11 bases remaining between them.